The rows below give T cell receptor beta chains drawn from one sample of a study of blood T cell repertoires in COVID-19. TCRdb's copy holds only in-frame clones and misses some; the assay was immunoSEQ multiplex PCR. This sample has 65,000 to 85,000 clones, with about 80% found just once. The material sequenced was peripheral blood. These receptors were obtained from a man aged 50-60 years with active or convalescent COVID-19. CDR3s include the opening cysteine and the closing phenylalanine or tryptophan. Each record gives: CDR3 length, J gene, clone size, D gene, V gene, CDR3 DNA, CDR3 protein. D genes are given only for firm matches. Clone size is shown for a subset of rows, as once, few, many or a class of expanded clone.

12,TRBJ1-1,once,.,TRBV3-1/TRBV3-2,TGTGCCAGCAGCCAAGATTCCGGGGAAGCTTTCTTT,CASSQDSGEAFF
14,TRBJ1-1,.,TRBD1,TRBV19,TGTGCCAGTAGTCCCCGACAGGGGGTAGCTGAAGCTTTCTTT,CASSPRQGVAEAFF
14,TRBJ2-7,.,TRBD1,TRBV28,TGTGCCAGCAGAACTCCGGGACAGACCTACGAGCAGTACTTC,CASRTPGQTYEQYF
16,TRBJ1-2,.,TRBD1,TRBV15,TGTGCCACCAGCAGGATAGACAGGGGGGGACCCTATGGCTACACCTTC,CATSRIDRGGPYGYTF
14,TRBJ1-6,once,.,TRBV25-1,TGTGCCAGCAGTCTTCGGGGATATAATTCACCCCTCCACTTT,CASSLRGYNSPLHF
13,TRBJ2-7,.,TRBD2,TRBV5-1,TGCGCCAGCAGCTATCGGACTAGCGGCGAGCAGTACTTC,CASSYRTSGEQYF
17,TRBJ1-5,.,TRBD1,TRBV11-3,TGTGCCAGCAGCCCCCTCGACGTGGACAGGCCCGGGGAGCCCCAGCATTTT,CASSPLDVDRPGEPQHF
16,TRBJ1-5,.,TRBD1,TRBV18,TGTGCCAGCTCACCATCCCAGGGACAGACGGGTCAGCCCCAGCATTTT,CASSPSQGQTGQPQHF
15,TRBJ2-3,.,TRBD2,TRBV24-1,TGTGCCACCAGTGATTTGCCGGGGGGGACAGATACGCAGTATTTT,CATSDLPGGTDTQYF
14,TRBJ2-2,.,.,TRBV6-5,TGTGCCAGCAGTTTGGGACTGTCCACCGGGGAGCTGTTTTTT,CASSLGLSTGELFF
15,TRBJ2-7,.,.,TRBV4-1,TGCGCCAGCAGCCCACAGCCCAATCTCTCCTACGAGCAGTACTTC,CASSPQPNLSYEQYF
12,TRBJ2-2,.,.,TRBV24-1,TGTGCCACCAGTGACCCTAACGGGGAGCTGTTTTTT,CATSDPNGELFF
14,TRBJ1-4,.,TRBD1,TRBV5-5,TGTGCCAGCAGCCTCCGGGACAGGGATGAAAAACTGTTTTTT,CASSLRDRDEKLFF
16,TRBJ1-4,.,TRBD1,TRBV9,TGTGCCAGCAGCGAGGGGGGACAGGGGGCTGGTGAAAAACTGTTTTTT,CASSEGGQGAGEKLFF
14,TRBJ2-3,.,TRBD2,TRBV29-1,TGCAGCGTAGAGCGGGGGGATCTCACAGATACGCAGTATTTT,CSVERGDLTDTQYF
15,TRBJ2-7,few,TRBD1,TRBV2,TGTGCCAGCAGTGAAGAGGGAGGACAGGGGTACGAGCAGTACTTC,CASSEEGGQGYEQYF
17,TRBJ2-4,many,TRBD1,TRBV9,TGTGCCAGCAGCGTAGGGGGACAGTCCTCATCCAAAAACATTCAGTACTTC,CASSVGGQSSSKNIQYF
14,TRBJ1-1,once,.,TRBV19,TGTGCCAGTAGTATGAGGGCCCGGGAAACTGAAGCTTTCTTT,CASSMRARETEAFF
13,TRBJ2-7,.,.,TRBV6-5,TGTGCCAGCAGTTACGGTGGTAGCTACGAGCAGTACTTC,CASSYGGSYEQYF
16,TRBJ2-2,.,TRBD2,TRBV5-1,TGCGCCAGCAGCTTGGGGTCTAGCGGGGGATCCGGGGAGCTGTTTTTT,CASSLGSSGGSGELFF
15,TRBJ2-7,.,TRBD2,TRBV7-8,TGTGCCAGCAGCTACGGCGGGGGGGTCTCCTACGAGCAGTACTTC,CASSYGGGVSYEQYF
15,TRBJ2-5,.,.,TRBV7-3,TGTGCCAGCAGCCTTATCGGCAGCCTAGAAGAGACCCAGTACTTC,CASSLIGSLEETQYF